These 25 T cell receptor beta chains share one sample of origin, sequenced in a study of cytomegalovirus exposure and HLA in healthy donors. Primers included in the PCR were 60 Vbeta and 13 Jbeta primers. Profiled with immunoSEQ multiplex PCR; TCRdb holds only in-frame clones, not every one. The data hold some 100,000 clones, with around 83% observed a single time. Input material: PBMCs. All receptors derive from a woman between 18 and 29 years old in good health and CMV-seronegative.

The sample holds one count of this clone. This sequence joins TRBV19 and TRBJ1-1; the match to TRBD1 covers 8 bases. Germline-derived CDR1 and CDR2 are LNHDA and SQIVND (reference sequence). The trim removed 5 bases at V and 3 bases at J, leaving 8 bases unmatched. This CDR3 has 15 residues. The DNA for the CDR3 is TGTGCCAGTAGTTCAGGGACAGGAGGATACACTGAAGCTTTCTTT. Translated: CASSSGTGGYTEAFF.

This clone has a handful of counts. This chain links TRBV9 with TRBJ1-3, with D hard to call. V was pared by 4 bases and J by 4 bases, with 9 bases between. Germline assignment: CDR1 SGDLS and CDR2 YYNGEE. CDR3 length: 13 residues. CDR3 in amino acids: CASSTTTGNTIYF. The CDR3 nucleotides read TGTGCCAGCAGCACGACGACAGGAAACACCATATATTTT.

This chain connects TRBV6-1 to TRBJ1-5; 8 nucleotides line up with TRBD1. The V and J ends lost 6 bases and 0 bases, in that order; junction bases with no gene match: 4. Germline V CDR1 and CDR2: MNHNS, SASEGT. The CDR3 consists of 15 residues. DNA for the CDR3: TGTGCCAGCAGGACGGACAGGGATAGCAATCAGCCCCAGCATTTT. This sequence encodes CASRTDRDSNQPQHF.

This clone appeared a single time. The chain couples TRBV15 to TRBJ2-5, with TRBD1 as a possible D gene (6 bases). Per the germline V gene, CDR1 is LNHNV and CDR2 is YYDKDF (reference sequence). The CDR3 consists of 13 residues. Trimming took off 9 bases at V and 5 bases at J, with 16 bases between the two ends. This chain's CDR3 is CATNTGFDETQYF. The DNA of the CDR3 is TGTGCCACAAATACAGGGTTTGACGAGACCCAGTACTTC.

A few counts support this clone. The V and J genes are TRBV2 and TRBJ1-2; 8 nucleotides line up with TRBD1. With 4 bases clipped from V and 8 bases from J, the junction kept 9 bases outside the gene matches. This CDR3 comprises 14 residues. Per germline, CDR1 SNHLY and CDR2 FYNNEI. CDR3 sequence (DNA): TGTGCCAGCAGTGGCGACAGGGGATCATACGGCTACACCTTC. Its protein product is CASSGDRGSYGYTF.

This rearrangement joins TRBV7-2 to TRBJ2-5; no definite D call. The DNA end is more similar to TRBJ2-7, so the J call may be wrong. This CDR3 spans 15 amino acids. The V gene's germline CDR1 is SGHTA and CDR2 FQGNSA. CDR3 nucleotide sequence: TGTGCCAGCAGCTCGTCCCTCCTGAGCTCCTACGAGCAGTACTTC. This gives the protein CASSSSLLSSYEQYF.

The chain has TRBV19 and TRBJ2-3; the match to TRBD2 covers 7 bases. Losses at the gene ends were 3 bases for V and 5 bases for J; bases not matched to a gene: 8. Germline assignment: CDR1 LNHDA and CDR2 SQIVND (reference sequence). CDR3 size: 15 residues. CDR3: CASSMGGARLDTQYF. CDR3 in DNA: TGTGCCAGTAGTATGGGAGGGGCCAGATTAGATACGCAGTATTTT.

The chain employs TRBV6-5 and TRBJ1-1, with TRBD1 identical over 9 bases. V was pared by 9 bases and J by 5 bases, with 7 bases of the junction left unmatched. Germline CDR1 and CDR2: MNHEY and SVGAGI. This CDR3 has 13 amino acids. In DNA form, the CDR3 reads TGTGCCAGTCTCGGACAGGGGAGGACTGAAGCTTTCTTT. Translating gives CASLGQGRTEAFF.

The CDR3 DNA is TGTGCCAGCAGTCAAACACCAGGGGTCGGCTATGGCTACACCTTC. It encodes CASSQTPGVGYGYTF. This chain connects TRBV7-2 to TRBJ1-2, with D maybe TRBD1 (6 bases). The germline V gene encodes CDR1 SGHTA and CDR2 FQGNSA. The CDR3 is made up of 15 amino acids. V was cut by 6 bases and J by 4 bases, with 18 bases left in between.

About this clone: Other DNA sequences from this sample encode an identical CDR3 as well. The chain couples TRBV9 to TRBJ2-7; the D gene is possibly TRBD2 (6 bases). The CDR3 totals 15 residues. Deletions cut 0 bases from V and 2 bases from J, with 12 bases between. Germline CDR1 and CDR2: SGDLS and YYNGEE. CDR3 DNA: TGTGCCAGCAGCGTAGGGGCGGGACTGGCCTACGAGCAGTACTTC. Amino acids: CASSVGAGLAYEQYF. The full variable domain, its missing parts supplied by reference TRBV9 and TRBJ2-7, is DSGVTQTPKHLITATGQRVTLRCSPRSGDLSVYWYQQSLDQGLQFLIQYYNGEERAKGNILERFSAQQFPDLHSELNLSSLELGDSALYFCASSVGAGLAYEQYFGPGTRLTVT.

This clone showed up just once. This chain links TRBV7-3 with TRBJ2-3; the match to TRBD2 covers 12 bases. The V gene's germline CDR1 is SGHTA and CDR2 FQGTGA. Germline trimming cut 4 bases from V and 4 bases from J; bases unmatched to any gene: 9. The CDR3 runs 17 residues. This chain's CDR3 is CASSSGLAGRGADTQYF. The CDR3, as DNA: TGTGCCAGCAGCTCCGGACTAGCGGGGAGAGGAGCAGATACGCAGTATTTT.

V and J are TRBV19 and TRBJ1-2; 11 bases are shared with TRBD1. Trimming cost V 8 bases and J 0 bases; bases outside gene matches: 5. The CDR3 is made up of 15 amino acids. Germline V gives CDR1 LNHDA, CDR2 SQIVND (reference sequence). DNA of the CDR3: TGTGCCAGTGGACCGGACAGGGGGCCTAACTATGGCTACACCTTC. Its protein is CASGPDRGPNYGYTF.

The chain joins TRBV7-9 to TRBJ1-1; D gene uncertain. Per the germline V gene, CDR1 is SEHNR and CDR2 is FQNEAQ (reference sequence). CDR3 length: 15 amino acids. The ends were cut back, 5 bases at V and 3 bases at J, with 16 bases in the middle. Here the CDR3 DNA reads TGTGCCAGCAGCACAGAAACTTACGGGGACACTGAAGCTTTCTTT. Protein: CASSTETYGDTEAFF.

The CDR3 loop is CASSQAPTRVNTEAFF. CDR3 DNA sequence: TGCGCCAGCAGCCAGGCCCCAACCAGGGTGAACACTGAAGCTTTCTTT. This rearrangement joins TRBV4-3 to TRBJ1-1; TRBD1 might be the D (5 bases). Germline loops: CDR1 LGHNA, CDR2 YSLEER. The CDR3 length is 16 residues. V was trimmed by 3 bases and J by 0 bases, leaving 14 bases between them.

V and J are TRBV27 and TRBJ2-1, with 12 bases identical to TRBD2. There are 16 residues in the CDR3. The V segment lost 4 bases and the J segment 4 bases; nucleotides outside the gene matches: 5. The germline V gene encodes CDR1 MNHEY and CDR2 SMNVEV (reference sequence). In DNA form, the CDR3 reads TGTGCCAGCAGTTCGACTAGCGGGGGTATATACAATGAGCAGTTCTTC. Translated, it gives CASSSTSGGIYNEQFF.

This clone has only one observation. CDR3 nucleotide sequence: TGTGCCAGCAGCCCCGAGGCATTGAGGGCGCAGTATTTT. It encodes CASSPEALRAQYF. The chain recombines TRBV5-4 with TRBJ2-3; tentatively, D is TRBD2 (5 bases). The CDR3 extends over 13 amino acids. Germline V CDR1 and CDR2: SGHNT, YYREEE (reference sequence). The V and J ends lost 4 bases and 10 bases respectively, with 16 bases between them.

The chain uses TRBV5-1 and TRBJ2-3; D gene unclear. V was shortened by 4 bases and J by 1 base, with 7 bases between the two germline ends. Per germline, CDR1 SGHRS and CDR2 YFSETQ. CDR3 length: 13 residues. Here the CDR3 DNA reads TGCGCCAGCAGCCAGTTACGCACAGATACGCAGTATTTT. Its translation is CASSQLRTDTQYF. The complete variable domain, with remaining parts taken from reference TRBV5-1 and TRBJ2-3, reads KAGVTQTPRYLIKTRGQQVTLSCSPISGHRSVSWYQQTPGQGLQFLFEYFSETQRNKGNFPGRFSGRQFSNSRSEMNVSTLELGDSALYLCASSQLRTDTQYFGPGTRLTVL.

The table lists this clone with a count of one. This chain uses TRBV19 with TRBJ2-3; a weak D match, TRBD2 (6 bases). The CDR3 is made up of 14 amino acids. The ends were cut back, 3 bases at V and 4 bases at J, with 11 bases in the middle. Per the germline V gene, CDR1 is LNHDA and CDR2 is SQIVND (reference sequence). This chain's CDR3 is CASSILEGPDTQYF. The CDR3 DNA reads TGTGCCAGTAGTATCTTGGAGGGCCCAGATACGCAGTATTTT.

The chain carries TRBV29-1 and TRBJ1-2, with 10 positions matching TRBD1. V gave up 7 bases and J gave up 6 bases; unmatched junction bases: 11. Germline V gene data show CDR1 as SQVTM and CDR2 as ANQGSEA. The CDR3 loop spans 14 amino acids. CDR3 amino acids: CSATDRGSLDGYTF. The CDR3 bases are TGCAGCGCCACGGACAGGGGGAGTCTTGATGGCTACACCTTC.

CDR3 amino acids: CASSMALTSEKLFF. DNA of the CDR3: TGTGCCAGTAGTATGGCATTAACCTCGGAAAAACTGTTTTTT. The chain carries TRBV19 and TRBJ1-4; D uncertain. CDR3 length: 14 residues. The germline gives CDR1 LNHDA, CDR2 SQIVND (reference sequence). V shed 3 bases and J shed 8 bases, with 13 bases lying between them. The full variable domain, completed using reference TRBV19 and TRBJ1-4, is DGGITQSPKYLFRKEGQNVTLSCEQNLNHDAMYWYRQDPGQGLRLIYYSQIVNDFQKGDIAEGYSVSREKKESFPLTVTSAQKNPTAFYLCASSMALTSEKLFFGSGTQLSVL.

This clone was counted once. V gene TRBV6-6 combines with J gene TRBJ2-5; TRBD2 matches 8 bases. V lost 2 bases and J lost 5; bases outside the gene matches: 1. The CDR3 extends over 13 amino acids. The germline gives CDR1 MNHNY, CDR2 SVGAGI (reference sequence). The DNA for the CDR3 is TGTGCCAGCAGTTACGGCGGGGGGGAGACCCAGTACTTC. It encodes CASSYGGGETQYF.

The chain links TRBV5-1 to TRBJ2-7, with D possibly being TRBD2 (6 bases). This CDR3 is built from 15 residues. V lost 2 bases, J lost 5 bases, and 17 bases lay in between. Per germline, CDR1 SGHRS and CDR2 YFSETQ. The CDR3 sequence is CASSFLGDSGNEQYF. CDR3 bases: TGCGCCAGCAGCTTCTTGGGGGACTCCGGGAACGAGCAGTACTTC.

CDR3 sequence reads: CASSLWGQRNEKLFF. The CDR3 coding sequence is TGTGCCAGCAGTTTGTGGGGACAGAGAAATGAAAAACTGTTTTTT. This rearrangement joins TRBV27 to TRBJ1-4; TRBD1 matches 7 bases. Germline V gives CDR1 MNHEY, CDR2 SMNVEV (reference sequence). The CDR3 contains 15 residues. With V trimmed by 3 bases and J by 5 bases, 6 bases remained unmatched. The full variable domain, its missing parts supplied by reference TRBV27 and TRBJ1-4, is EAQVTQNPRYLITVTGKKLTVTCSQNMNHEYMSWYRQDPGLGLRQIYYSMNVEVTDKGDVPEGYKVSRKEKRNFPLILESPSPNQTSLYFCASSLWGQRNEKLFFGSGTQLSVL.

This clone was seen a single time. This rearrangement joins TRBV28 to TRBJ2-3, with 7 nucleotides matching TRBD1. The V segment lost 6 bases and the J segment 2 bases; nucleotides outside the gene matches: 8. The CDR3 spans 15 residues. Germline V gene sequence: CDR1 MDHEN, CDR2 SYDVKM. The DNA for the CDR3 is TGTGCCAGCAGCCCTGACAGGGCCGACACAGATACGCAGTATTTT. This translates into CASSPDRADTDTQYF.

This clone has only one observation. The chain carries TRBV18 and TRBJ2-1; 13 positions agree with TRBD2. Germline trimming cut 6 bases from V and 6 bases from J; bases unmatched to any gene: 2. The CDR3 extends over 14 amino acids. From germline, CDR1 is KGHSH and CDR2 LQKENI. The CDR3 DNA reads TGTGCCAGCTCCCGGACTAGCGGGAGCAATGAGCAGTTCTTC. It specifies CASSRTSGSNEQFF. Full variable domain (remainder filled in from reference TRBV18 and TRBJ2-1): NAGVMQNPRHLVRRRGQEARLRCSPMKGHSHVYWYRQLPEEGLKFMVYLQKENIIDESGMPKERFSAEFPKEGPSILRIQQVVRGDSAAYFCASSRTSGSNEQFFGPGTRLTVL.